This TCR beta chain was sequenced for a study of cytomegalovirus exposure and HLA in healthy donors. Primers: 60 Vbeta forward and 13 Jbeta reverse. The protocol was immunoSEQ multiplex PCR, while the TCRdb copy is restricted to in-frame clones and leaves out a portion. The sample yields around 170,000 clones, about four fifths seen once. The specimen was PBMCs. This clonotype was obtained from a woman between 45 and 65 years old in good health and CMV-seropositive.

In DNA form, the CDR3 reads TGCGCCAGCAGCCAAGACGGCGGCGCCTACGAGCAGTACTTC. Amino acids: CASSQDGGAYEQYF. The chain recombines TRBV4-3 with TRBJ2-5, with D unclear. The closer fit of TRBJ2-7 to the DNA end suggests the J call may be wrong. Germline V gives CDR1 LGHNA, CDR2 YSLEER. The CDR3 length is 14 residues.